This T cell receptor beta chain originates from a study of T cells in Graves' hyperthyroidism and ophthalmopathy. What was amplified from RNA transcripts were TCR beta CDR3 regions. The TCR CDR3 was amplified in a first-round RT-PCR using the HTBI primer set. TCRdb reprocessed the multiplex PCR reads via MiXCR and lists one record per CDR3 protein. The sample carries a few hundred thousand distinct CDR3 sequences, more than 15% recorded once. The CDR3 totals 14 residues. V shed 5 bases and J shed 8 bases, with 19 bases lying between them. Germline V CDR1 and CDR2: MNHNS, SASEGT. Each 10 ml fresh peripheral blood draw supplied the PBMCs. A few counts support this clonotype.

The sequenced sample was blood. The rearrangement uses TRBV6-1 and TRBJ2-7; D is undetermined. This sequence originates from a woman aged 25 to 39 with Graves' hyperthyroidism. CDR3 loop: CASSTDRLNGKQYF. In nucleotides, the CDR3 is TGTGCCAGCAGTACGGACCGTTTAAATGGCAAGCAGTACTTC.